The clone carrying this T cell receptor beta chain was detected a few times. Its cognate antigen is unknown. The sample is drawn from a study of T cells in Graves' hyperthyroidism and ophthalmopathy. Study-level information: Sampling of peripheral blood happened at initial diagnosis, prior to any treatment. Study-level results: Blood also carried most thyroid clonotypes expanded above 0.001.

The germline V gene has CDR1 DFQATT and CDR2 SNEGSKA (reference sequence). V was pared by 2 bases and J by 1 base, with 9 bases between. The CDR3 spans 15 residues. TCR beta CDR3 sequences were amplified from RNA transcripts. TCR CDR3 regions were first amplified by RT-PCR with HTBI primers. In TCRdb, the multiplex PCR reads were re-called with MiXCR into one record per CDR3 protein. The sample shows 400,000 to 500,000 distinct CDR3 sequences, 13% to 15% of them seen only once. V gene TRBV20-1 combines with J gene TRBJ2-6; perhaps TRBD1 as D (5 bases). The clonotype was recovered from a woman aged 18-35 years with Graves' hyperthyroidism. The source material was blood. CDR3 DNA: TGCAGTGCTAGACCCCAGGGATCTGGGGCCAACGTCCTGACTTTC. Residues: CSARPQGSGANVLTF.